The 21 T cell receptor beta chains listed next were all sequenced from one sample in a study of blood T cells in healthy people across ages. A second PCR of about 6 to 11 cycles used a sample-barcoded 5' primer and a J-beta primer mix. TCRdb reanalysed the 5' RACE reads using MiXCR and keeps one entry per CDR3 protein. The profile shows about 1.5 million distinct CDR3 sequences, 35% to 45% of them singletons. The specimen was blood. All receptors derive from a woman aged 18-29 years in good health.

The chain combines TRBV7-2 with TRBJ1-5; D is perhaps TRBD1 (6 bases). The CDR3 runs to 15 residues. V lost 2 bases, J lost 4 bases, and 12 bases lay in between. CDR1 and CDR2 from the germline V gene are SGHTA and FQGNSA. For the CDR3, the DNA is TGTGCCAGCAGCTTACAACAGGGAGCTAATCAGCCCCAGCATTTT. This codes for CASSLQQGANQPQHF.

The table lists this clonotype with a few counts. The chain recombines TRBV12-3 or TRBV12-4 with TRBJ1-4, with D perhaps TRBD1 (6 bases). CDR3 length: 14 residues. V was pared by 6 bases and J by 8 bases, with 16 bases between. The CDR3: CASSSGLRGEKLFF. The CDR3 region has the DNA TGTGCCAGCAGCTCAGGACTGAGGGGGGAAAAACTGTTTTTT.

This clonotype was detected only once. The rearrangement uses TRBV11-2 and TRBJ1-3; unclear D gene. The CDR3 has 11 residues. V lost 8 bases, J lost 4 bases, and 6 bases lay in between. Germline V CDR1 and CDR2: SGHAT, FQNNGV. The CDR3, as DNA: TGTGCCAGCTGGAGGGGAAACACCATATATTTT. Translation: CASWRGNTIYF.

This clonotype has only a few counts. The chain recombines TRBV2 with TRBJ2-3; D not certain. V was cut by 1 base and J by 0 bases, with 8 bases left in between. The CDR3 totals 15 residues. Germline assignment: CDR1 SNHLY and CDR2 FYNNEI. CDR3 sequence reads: CASSEGELSTDTQYF. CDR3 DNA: TGTGCCAGCAGTGAAGGGGAACTGAGCACAGATACGCAGTATTTT.

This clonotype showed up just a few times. The CDR3 region is CASNRPGNTGELFF. As DNA, the CDR3 is TGTGCCAGCAACCGCCCCGGAAACACCGGGGAGCTGTTTTTT. The chain joins TRBV12-3 or TRBV12-4 to TRBJ2-2; no clear D gene. Between the trimmed V and J ends, which lost 7 bases and 2 bases, there was a span of 11 bases. The CDR3 totals 14 residues.

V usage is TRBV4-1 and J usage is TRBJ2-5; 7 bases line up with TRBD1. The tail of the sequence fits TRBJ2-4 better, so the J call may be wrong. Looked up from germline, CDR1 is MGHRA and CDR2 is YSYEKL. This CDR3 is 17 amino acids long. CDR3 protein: CASSQDHKQGSKNIQYF. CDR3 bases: TGCGCCAGCAGCCAAGATCATAAACAGGGGAGCAAAAACATTCAGTACTTC.

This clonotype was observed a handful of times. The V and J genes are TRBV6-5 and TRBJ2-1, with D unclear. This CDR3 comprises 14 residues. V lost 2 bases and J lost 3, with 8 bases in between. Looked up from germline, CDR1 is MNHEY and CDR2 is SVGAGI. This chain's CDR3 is CASSYRLHYNEQFF. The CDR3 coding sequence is TGTGCCAGCAGTTACCGTCTTCACTACAATGAGCAGTTCTTC.

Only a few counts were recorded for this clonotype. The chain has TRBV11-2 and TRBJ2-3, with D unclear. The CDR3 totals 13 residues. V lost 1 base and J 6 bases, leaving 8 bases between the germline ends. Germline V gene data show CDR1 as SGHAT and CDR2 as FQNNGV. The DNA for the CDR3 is TGTGCCAGCAGCTTAGGACATGGGGATACGCAGTATTTT. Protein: CASSLGHGDTQYF.

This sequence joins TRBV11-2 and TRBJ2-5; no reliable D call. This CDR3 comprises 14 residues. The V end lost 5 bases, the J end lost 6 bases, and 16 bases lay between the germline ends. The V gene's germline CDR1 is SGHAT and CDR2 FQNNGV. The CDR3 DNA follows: TGTGCCAGCAGCCGCTGGGATCCGGAGAAGACCCAGTACTTC. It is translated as CASSRWDPEKTQYF.

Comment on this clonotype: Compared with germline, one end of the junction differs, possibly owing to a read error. CDR3: CVSSTSYEQYF. The CDR3 nucleotides read TGTGTCAGCAGTACGAGCTACGAGCAGTACTTC. The V and J genes are TRBV2 and TRBJ2-7; D not resolved. The CDR3 contains 11 residues. Germline values: CDR1 SNHLY, CDR2 FYNNEI.

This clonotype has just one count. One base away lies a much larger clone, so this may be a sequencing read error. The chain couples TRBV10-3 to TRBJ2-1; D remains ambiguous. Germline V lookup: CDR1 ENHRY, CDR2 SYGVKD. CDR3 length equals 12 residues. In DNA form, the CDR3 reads TGTGTCATCGGTCGCAGAGACAATGAGCAGTTCTTC. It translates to CVIGRRDNEQFF.

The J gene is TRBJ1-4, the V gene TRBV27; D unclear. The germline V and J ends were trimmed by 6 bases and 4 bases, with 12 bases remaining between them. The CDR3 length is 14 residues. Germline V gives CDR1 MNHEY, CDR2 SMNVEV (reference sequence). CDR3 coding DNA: TGTGCCAGCAGCCCCCACGGGATTAATGAAAAACTGTTTTTT. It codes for CASSPHGINEKLFF.

CDR3 residues: CSATRGNEQYF. CDR3 coding DNA: TGCAGTGCTACTAGGGGTAATGAGCAGTACTTC. The rearrangement joins TRBV20-1 to TRBJ2-7; the D gene is possibly TRBD1 (5 bases). The CDR3 consists of 11 residues. The V and J ends lost 4 bases and 7 bases respectively, with 11 bases between them. Germline-derived CDR1 and CDR2 are DFQATT and SNEGSKA (reference sequence).

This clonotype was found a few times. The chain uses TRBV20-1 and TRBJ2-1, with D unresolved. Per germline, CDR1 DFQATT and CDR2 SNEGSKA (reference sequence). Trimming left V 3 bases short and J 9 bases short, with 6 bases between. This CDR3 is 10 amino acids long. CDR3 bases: TGCAGTGCTAGGTATAGTGAGCAGTTCTTC. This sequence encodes CSARYSEQFF.

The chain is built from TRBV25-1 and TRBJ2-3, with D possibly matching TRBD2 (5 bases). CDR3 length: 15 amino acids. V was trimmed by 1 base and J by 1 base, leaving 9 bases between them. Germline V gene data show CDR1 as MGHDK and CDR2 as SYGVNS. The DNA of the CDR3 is TGTGCCAGCAGTGAATCCGAGGGCCGCACAGATACGCAGTATTTT. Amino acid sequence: CASSESEGRTDTQYF.

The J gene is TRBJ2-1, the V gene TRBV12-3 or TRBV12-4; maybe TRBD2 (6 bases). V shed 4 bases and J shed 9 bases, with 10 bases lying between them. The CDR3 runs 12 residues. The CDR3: CASSSPSAEQFF. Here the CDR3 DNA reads TGTGCCAGCAGTTCCCCTAGCGCTGAGCAGTTCTTC.

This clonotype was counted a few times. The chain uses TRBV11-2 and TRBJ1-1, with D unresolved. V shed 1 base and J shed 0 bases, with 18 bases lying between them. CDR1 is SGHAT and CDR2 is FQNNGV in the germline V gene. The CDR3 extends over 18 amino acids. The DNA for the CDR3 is TGTGCCAGCAGCTTAGTGAGCGTCAAGGACTACTTGAACACTGAAGCTTTCTTT. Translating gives CASSLVSVKDYLNTEAFF.

The CDR3 coding sequence is TGTGCCAGCAAAGAACACGCGAGCTATAATTCACCCCTCCACTTT. Translating gives CASKEHASYNSPLHF. This chain joins TRBV6-1 and TRBJ1-6; D is unresolved. Germline V lookup: CDR1 MNHNS, CDR2 SASEGT. This CDR3 has 15 amino acids. V shed 7 bases and J shed 3 bases, with 13 bases lying between them.

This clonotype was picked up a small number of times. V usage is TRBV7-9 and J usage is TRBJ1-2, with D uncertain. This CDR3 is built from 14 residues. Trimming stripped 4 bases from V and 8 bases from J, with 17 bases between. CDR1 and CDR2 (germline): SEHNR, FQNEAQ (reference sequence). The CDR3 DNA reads TGTGCCAGCAGCTCAGAATCCTTATGGCGGGGCTACACCTTC. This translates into CASSSESLWRGYTF.

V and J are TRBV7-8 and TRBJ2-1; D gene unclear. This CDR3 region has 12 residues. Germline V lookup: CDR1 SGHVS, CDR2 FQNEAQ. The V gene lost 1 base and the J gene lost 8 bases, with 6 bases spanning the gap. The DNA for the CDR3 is TGTGCCAGCAGCTTAGGCCAATATGAGCAGTTCTTC. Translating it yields CASSLGQYEQFF.

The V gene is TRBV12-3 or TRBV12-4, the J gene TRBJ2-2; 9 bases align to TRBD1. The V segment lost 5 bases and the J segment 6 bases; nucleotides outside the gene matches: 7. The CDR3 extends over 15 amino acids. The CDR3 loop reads CASSPGDRAPGELFF. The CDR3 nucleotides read TGTGCCAGCAGTCCAGGGGACAGGGCCCCCGGGGAGCTGTTTTTT.